What follows are 16 T cell receptor beta chains derived from one specimen sequenced in a study of tumor and adjacent non-tumor tissue in lung cancer. A modified ARM-PCR protocol with three rounds of nested PCR amplified TCRbeta. From the multiplex PCR reads, TCRdb called clonotypes with MiXCR, one entry per CDR3 protein. The table has some 77,000 distinct CDR3 sequences, roughly 75% seen once. No cell sorting was done before RNA was extracted from the tissue. The sample comprised lung tumor tissue. These receptors were collected from a woman aged 70 to 79 with non-small cell lung cancer.

Concerning this clonotype itself: One end of the junction is discordant with germline, which a read error may explain. The chain recombines TRBV28 with TRBJ1-2; D remains ambiguous. The CDR3 has 13 residues. Germline CDR1 reads MDHEN; CDR2 reads SYDVKM. The DNA for the CDR3 is TGTGCCAGCAGAAAACCCAGAAACTATGACTACGCCTTC. It is translated as CASRKPRNYDYAF.

Of note for this clonotype: Its ends do not fully match the called genes, so a read error is possible. This chain joins TRBV12-3 or TRBV12-4 and TRBJ2-2, with D maybe TRBD2 (5 bases). This CDR3 is built from 15 residues. The CDR3 spells CPSGLMRTATGELFF. DNA of the CDR3: TGTCCCAGCGGTTTAATGCGGACGGCTACCGGGGAGCTGTTTTTT.

The V call is TRBV30, the J call TRBJ1-1, with a possible D match to TRBD1 (5 bases). This CDR3 region has 15 residues. Per germline, CDR1 GTSNPN and CDR2 SVGIG (reference sequence). The germline V and J ends were trimmed by 2 bases and 6 bases, with 19 bases remaining between them. CDR3 DNA: TGTGCCTGGAGTCCCCGCCGGACGCTGGGGGCTGAAGCTTTCTTT. Translating gives CAWSPRRTLGAEAFF.

This clonotype was counted a few times. V and J are TRBV20-1 and TRBJ2-1; 7 bases align to TRBD1. Trimming cost V 4 bases and J 10 bases; bases outside gene matches: 7. This CDR3 has 12 amino acids. Per germline, CDR1 DFQATT and CDR2 SNEGSKA (reference sequence). The CDR3 DNA follows: TGCAGTGCTAAGGACGACAGGGACGAGCAGTTCTTC. Translation: CSAKDDRDEQFF.

Only one count was recorded for this clonotype. This sequence joins TRBV6-1 and TRBJ2-2; D uncertain. The germline V gene encodes CDR1 MNHNS and CDR2 SASEGT. Trimming took 10 bases from V and 2 from J, leaving 14 bases between them. The CDR3 sequence is 14 residues long. The CDR3 loop reads CAISLHANTGELFF. The CDR3 DNA sequence: TGTGCCATATCCCTCCACGCCAACACCGGGGAGCTGTTTTTT.

As regards this clonotype: The junction departs from the called germline gene at one end, perhaps through a read error. The gene calls are TRBV4-1 and TRBJ2-5; D call uncertain. In germline, CDR1 is MGHRA, CDR2 YSYEKL. CDR3 length equals 14 residues. The CDR3: CACSQAVLQETQYF. The CDR3 DNA sequence: TGCGCCTGCAGCCAAGCTGTACTACAAGAGACCCAGTACTTC.

Regarding this clonotype: With a much larger clone just one base away, this may be a read error. The chain employs TRBV6-6 and TRBJ2-7, with D possibly being TRBD1 (5 bases). Germline CDR1 reads MNHNY; CDR2 reads SVGAGI (reference sequence). The CDR3 spans 13 residues. This chain's CDR3 is CASSYAQAYEPYF. The CDR3 nucleotides read TGTGCCAGCAGTTATGCACAGGCCTACGAGCCGTACTTC.

Regarding this clonotype: The junction differs from germline at one of its ends, possibly a read error. V and J are TRBV11-3 and TRBJ2-1; 10 nucleotides align to TRBD2. CDR3 size: 15 residues. Germline V gene lookup returns CDR1 SGHNT and CDR2 YENEEA. CDR3 sequence: CASNLASGSCNEQFF. CDR3 DNA: TGCGCCAGCAACTTAGCTAGCGGGAGCTGCAATGAGCAGTTCTTC.

In its sample, this clonotype was seen once. One end of the junction is discordant with germline, which a read error may explain. The chain combines TRBV29-1 with TRBJ2-1; TRBD2 aligns across 9 bases. Germline V gene lookup returns CDR1 SQVTM and CDR2 ANQGSEA. The CDR3 is 13 residues long. The CDR3 spells CSVVAGGLNKQFF. For the CDR3, the DNA is TGCAGCGTGGTGGCGGGAGGGCTCAATAAGCAGTTCTTC.

This chain joins TRBV6-5 and TRBJ2-1; the match to TRBD1 covers 7 bases. V lost 8 bases to trimming and J lost 6 bases; unmatched junction nucleotides: 19. Germline assignment: CDR1 MNHEY and CDR2 SVGAGI. This CDR3 spans 17 amino acids. The CDR3: CASGPYNRNRGFNEQFF. CDR3 nucleotides: TGTGCCAGCGGTCCGTATAATCGAAACAGGGGATTCAATGAGCAGTTCTTC.

On this clonotype itself: The junction departs from the called germline gene at one end, perhaps through a read error. The chain uses TRBV12-3 or TRBV12-4 and TRBJ1-2; D unclear. The CDR3 runs to 12 residues. The CDR3 reads CASSPTYYVYTF. The CDR3 DNA follows: TGCGCCAGCAGTCCTACGTACTATGTCTACACCTTC.

A remark on this clonotype: At one end the junction does not follow the germline gene, possibly because of a read error. The chain employs TRBV20-1 and TRBJ2-7; D perhaps matches TRBD1 (6 bases). Per the germline V gene, CDR1 is DFQATT and CDR2 is SNEGSKA (reference sequence). This CDR3 region has 15 residues. DNA for the CDR3: TGCAGTGCTAGACCCCTGGGACCAGGGGTACGCGAGCAATACTTC. As protein: CSARPLGPGVREQYF.

This clonotype was seen just once. One end of the junction does not line up with germline, which may come from a read error. The CDR3 DNA is TGTGCCGGCAGCTTAGACAGGGAATCCTACAATGAACAGTTCTTC. Its translation: CAGSLDRESYNEQFF. The J gene is TRBJ2-1, the V gene TRBV5-4; 7 bases align to TRBD1. This CDR3 has 15 amino acids. Germline values: CDR1 SGHNT, CDR2 YYREEE (reference sequence).

The chain is built from TRBV10-2 and TRBJ2-2, with D possibly matching TRBD2 (6 bases). Germline values: CDR1 WSHSY, CDR2 SAAADI. V was trimmed by 2 bases and J by 8 bases, leaving 15 bases between them. This CDR3 contains 15 residues. CDR3 protein: CASSEQTSYSGELFF. CDR3 nucleotides: TGCGCCAGCAGTGAGCAGACTAGTTACTCAGGGGAGCTGTTTTTT.

For this clonotype: A read error may be the cause here, since a much bigger clone is one base away. The chain has TRBV6-6 and TRBJ2-1; 13 nucleotides align to TRBD2. V lost 2 bases, J lost 0 bases, and 4 bases stayed unmatched. CDR1 is MNHNY, CDR2 SVGAGI, per germline (reference sequence). This CDR3 spans 18 amino acids. CDR3 sequence reads: CASSYKLAGGSSYNEQFF. CDR3 nucleotide sequence: TGTGCCAGCAGTTACAAACTAGCGGGAGGGAGCTCCTACAATGAGCAGTTCTTC.

This clonotype was found a few times. A much bigger clone sits one base away, suggesting this may be a read error. The chain couples TRBV11-2 to TRBJ2-3; unclear D gene. The CDR3 has 15 residues. Germline V lookup: CDR1 SGHAT, CDR2 FQNNGV. CDR3: CASCLDPFGTDTQYF. The CDR3 DNA is TGTGCCAGCTGCTTAGACCCCTTCGGGACAGATACGCAGTATTTT.